The present T cell receptor (beta chain) was sequenced within a study of PD-1 blockade in classical Hodgkin lymphoma. This clone was observed a few times. The antigen is unknown. Germline V gene sequence: CDR1 SGHDN, CDR2 FVKESK. This CDR3 is 16 amino acids long. V lost 3 bases to trimming and J lost 1 base, with 13 bases between them. Study outcomes and limitations: Patients who initiated nivolumab within 1 year of ASCT were excluded.

TCRdb keeps only in-frame clones here, not all; method: immunoSEQ multiplex PCR. The repertoire includes some 93,000 clones, over 80% of them detected once, and approximately 15% sits in the top ten. Time point: cycle 4 day 1 (C4D1), after more than 5 weeks of nivolumab. All the patients suffered relapse after autologous stem cell transplantation, and brentuximab vedotin exposure differed. Complete response, partial response or progressive disease made up the best responses. This TCR derives from a human donor with classical Hodgkin lymphoma. This chain links TRBV14 with TRBJ1-3; D gene ambiguous. Material: peripheral blood mononuclear cells (PBMCs), obtained before the fourth cycle of nivolumab. CDR3 DNA sequence: TGTGCCAGCAGCCACCCCGGAGAAGCGTCTGGAAACACCATATATTTT. Its protein product is CASSHPGEASGNTIYF. Full variable domain (rest looked up from reference TRBV14 and TRBJ1-3): EAGVTQFPSHSVIEKGQTVTLRCDPISGHDNLYWYRRVMGKEIKFLLHFVKESKQDESGMPNNRFLAERTGGTYSTLKVQPAELEDSGVYFCASSHPGEASGNTIYFGEGSWLTVV.